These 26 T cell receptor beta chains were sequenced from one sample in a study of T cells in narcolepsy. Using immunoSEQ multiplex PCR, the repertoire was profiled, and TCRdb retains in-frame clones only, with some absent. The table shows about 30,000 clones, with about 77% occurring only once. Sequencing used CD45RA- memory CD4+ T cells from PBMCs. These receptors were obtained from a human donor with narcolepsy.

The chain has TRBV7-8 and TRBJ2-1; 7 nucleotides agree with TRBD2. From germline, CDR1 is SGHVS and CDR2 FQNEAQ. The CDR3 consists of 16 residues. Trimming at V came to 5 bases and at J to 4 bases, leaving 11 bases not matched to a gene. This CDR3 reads CASSPGSGGSYNEQFF. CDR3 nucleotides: TGTGCCAGCAGCCCAGGTTCGGGCGGGAGTTACAATGAGCAGTTCTTC.

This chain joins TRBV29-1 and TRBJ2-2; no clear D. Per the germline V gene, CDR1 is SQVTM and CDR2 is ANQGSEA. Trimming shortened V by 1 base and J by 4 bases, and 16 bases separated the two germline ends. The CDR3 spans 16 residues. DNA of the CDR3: TGCAGCGTTGAAGTCGGCTCCCCTGTGGGCACCGGGGAGCTGTTTTTT. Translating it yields CSVEVGSPVGTGELFF.

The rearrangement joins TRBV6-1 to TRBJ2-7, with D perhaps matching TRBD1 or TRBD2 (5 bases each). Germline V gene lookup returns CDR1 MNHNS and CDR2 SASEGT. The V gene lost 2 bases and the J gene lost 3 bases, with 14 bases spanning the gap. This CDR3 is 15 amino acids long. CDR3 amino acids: CASSERARGDYEQYF. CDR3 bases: TGTGCCAGCAGTGAAAGGGCTAGAGGGGACTACGAGCAGTACTTC.

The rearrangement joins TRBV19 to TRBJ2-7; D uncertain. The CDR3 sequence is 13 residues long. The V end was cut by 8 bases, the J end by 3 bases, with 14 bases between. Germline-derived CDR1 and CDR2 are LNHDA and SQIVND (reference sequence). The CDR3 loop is CASGDGQIYEQYF. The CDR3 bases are TGTGCCAGTGGAGACGGGCAAATCTACGAGCAGTACTTC.

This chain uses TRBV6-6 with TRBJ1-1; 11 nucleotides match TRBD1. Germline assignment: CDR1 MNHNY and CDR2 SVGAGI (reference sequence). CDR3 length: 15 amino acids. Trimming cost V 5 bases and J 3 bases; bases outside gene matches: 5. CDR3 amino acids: CASSGQGAGDTEAFF. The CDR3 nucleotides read TGTGCCAGCAGTGGACAGGGGGCAGGGGACACTGAAGCTTTCTTT.

CDR3 nucleotides: TGTGCCAGCAGGGTGACAGGGTCCTTCAACAATGAGCAGTTCTTC. Amino acid sequence: CASRVTGSFNNEQFF. The gene calls are TRBV6-1 and TRBJ2-1; TRBD1 agrees at 7 bases. Germline V CDR1 and CDR2: MNHNS, SASEGT. The V gene end was trimmed by 6 bases and the J gene end by 5 bases; junction bases not matched to a gene: 10. This CDR3 has 15 amino acids.

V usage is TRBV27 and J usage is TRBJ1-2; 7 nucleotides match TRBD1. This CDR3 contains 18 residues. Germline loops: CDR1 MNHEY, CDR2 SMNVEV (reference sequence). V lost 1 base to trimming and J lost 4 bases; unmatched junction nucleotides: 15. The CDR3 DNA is TGTGCCAGCAGTTTATTCAGGGGCGCGGCGGACAGGTTCTATGGCTACACCTTC. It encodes CASSLFRGAADRFYGYTF.

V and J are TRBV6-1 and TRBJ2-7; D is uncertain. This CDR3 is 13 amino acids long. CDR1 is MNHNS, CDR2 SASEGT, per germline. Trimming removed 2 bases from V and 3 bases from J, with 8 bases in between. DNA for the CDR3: TGTGCCAGCAGTGAAATGGGCAGCTACGAGCAGTACTTC. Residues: CASSEMGSYEQYF.

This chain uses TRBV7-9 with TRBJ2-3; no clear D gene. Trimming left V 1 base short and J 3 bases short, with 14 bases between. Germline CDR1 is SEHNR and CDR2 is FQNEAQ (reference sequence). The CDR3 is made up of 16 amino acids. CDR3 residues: CASSLGPADGTDTQYF. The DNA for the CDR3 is TGTGCCAGCAGCTTAGGTCCGGCAGATGGAACAGATACGCAGTATTTT. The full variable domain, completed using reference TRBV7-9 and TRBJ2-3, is DTGVSQNPRHKITKRGQNVTFRCDPISEHNRLYWYRQTLGQGPEFLTYFQNEAQLEKSRLLSDRFSAERPKGSFSTLEIQRTEQGDSAMYLCASSLGPADGTDTQYFGPGTRLTVL.

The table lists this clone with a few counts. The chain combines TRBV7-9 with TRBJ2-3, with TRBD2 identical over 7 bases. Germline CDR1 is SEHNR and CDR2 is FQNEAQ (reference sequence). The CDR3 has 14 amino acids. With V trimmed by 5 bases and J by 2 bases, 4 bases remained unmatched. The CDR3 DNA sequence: TGTGCCAGCAGCCGAGCGGGGACCACAGATACGCAGTATTTT. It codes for CASSRAGTTDTQYF.

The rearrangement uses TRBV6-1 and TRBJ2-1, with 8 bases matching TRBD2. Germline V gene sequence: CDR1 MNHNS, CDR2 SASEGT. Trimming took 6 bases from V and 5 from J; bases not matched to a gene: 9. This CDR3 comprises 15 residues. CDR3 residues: CASRLAENYNNEQFF. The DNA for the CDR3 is TGTGCCAGCAGACTAGCGGAAAACTACAACAATGAGCAGTTCTTC.

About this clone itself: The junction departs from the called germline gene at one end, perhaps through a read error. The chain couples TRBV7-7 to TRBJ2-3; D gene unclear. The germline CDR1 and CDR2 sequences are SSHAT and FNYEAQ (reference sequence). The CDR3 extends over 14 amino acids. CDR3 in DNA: TGTGCTAGCAGCCGGACGATGAGCACAGATACGCAGTATTTT. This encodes CASSRTMSTDTQYF.

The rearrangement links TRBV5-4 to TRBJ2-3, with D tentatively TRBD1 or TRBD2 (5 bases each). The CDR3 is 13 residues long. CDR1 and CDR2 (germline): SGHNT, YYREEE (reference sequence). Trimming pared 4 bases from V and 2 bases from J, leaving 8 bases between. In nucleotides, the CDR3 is TGTGCCAGCAGCCTAGGGACCACAGATACGCAGTATTTT. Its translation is CASSLGTTDTQYF.

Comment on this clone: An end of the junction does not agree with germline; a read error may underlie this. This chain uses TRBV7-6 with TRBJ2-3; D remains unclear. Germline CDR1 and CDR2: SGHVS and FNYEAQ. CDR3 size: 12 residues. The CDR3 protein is CASSLGTDTRYF. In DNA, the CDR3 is TGTGCCAGCAGCTTAGGGACGGATACGCGGTATTTT.

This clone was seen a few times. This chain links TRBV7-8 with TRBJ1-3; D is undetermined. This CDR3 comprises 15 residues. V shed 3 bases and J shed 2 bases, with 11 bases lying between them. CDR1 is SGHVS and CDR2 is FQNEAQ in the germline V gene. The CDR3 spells CASSFGDGAGNTIYF. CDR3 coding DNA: TGTGCCAGCAGCTTCGGTGACGGAGCTGGAAACACCATATATTTT.

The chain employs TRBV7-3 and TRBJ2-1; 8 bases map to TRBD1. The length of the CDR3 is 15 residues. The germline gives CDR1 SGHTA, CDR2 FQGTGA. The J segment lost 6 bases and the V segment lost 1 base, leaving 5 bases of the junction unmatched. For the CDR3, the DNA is TGTGCCAGCAGCTTAAGGTCAGGGGGCTCCAATGAGCAGTTCTTC. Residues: CASSLRSGGSNEQFF.

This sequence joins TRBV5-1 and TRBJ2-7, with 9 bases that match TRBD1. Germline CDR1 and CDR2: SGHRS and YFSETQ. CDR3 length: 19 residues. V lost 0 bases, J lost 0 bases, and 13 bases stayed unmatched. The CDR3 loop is CASSLDRGWGQGGSYEQYF. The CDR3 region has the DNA TGCGCCAGCAGCTTGGATAGAGGGTGGGGACAGGGTGGCTCCTACGAGCAGTACTTC.

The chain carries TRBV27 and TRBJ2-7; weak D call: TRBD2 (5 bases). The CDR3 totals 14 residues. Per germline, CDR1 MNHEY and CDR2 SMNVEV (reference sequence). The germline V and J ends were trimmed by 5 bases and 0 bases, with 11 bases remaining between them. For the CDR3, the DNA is TGTGCCAGCAGTCTCCAGCGGAGCTCCTACGAGCAGTACTTC. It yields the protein CASSLQRSSYEQYF.

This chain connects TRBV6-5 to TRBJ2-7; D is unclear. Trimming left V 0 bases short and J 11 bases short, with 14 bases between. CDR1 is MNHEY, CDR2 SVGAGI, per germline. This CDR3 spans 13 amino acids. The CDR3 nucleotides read TGTGCCAGCAGTTACTCGAAACCGAAACGAGAGTACTTC. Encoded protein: CASSYSKPKREYF.

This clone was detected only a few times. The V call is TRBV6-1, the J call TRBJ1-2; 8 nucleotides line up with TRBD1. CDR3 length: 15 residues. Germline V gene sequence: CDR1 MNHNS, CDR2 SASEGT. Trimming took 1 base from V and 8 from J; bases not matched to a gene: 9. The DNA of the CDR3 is TGTGCCAGCAGTGAAGGGAAGCAGGGGGCGTGGGGCTACACCTTC. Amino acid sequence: CASSEGKQGAWGYTF.

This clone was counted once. DNA of the CDR3: TGTGCCAGCAGGAAGATGACTGGGGCTAGCACAGATACGCAGTATTTT. Its translation is CASRKMTGASTDTQYF. The chain uses TRBV2 and TRBJ2-3; TRBD1 might be the D (5 bases). Germline assignment: CDR1 SNHLY and CDR2 FYNNEI. The CDR3 sequence is 16 residues long. V was trimmed by 6 bases and J by 0 bases, leaving 16 bases between them. Full variable domain (outside the CDR3, taken from reference TRBV2 and TRBJ2-3): EPEVTQTPSHQVTQMGQEVILRCVPISNHLYFYWYRQILGQKVEFLVSFYNNEISEKSEIFDDQFSVERPDGSNFTLKIRSTKLEDSAMYFCASRKMTGASTDTQYFGPGTRLTVL.

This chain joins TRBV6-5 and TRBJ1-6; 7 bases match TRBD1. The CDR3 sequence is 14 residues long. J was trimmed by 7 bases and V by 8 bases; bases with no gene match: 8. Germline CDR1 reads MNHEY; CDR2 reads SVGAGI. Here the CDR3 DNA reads TGTGCCAGCGCCCCCGGGACAGAGAATTCACCCCTCCACTTT. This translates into CASAPGTENSPLHF.

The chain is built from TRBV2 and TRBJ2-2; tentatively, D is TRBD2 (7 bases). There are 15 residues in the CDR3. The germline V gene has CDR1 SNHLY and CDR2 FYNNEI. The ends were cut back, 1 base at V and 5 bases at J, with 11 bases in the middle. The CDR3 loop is CASSEDRGATGELFF. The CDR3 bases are TGTGCCAGCAGTGAAGACCGGGGGGCGACCGGGGAGCTGTTTTTT.

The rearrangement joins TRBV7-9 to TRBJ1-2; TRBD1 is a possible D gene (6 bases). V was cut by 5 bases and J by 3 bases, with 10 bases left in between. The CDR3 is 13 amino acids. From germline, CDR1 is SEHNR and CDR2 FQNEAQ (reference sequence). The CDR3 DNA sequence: TGTGCCAGCAGCCGGGACACCCACTATGGCTACACCTTC. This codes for CASSRDTHYGYTF.

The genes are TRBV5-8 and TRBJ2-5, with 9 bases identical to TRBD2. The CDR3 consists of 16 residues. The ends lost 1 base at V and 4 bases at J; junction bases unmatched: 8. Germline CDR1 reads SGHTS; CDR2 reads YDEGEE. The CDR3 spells CASSLWSGGRAETQYF. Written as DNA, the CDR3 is TGTGCCAGCAGCTTGTGGAGCGGGGGGCGAGCAGAGACCCAGTACTTC.

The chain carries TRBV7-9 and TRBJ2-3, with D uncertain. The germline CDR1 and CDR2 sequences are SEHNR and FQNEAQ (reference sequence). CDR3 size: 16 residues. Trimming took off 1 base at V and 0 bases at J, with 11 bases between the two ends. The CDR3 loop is CASSLVVGLSTDTQYF. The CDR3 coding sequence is TGTGCCAGCAGCTTAGTTGTCGGTCTGAGCACAGATACGCAGTATTTT.